This TCR beta chain was captured by sequencing in a study of blood T cell repertoires in COVID-19. Study at large: Italy, Spain and the United States were the sources of the convalescent and acute COVID-19 samples.

This clone occurred once. The CDR3 runs to 14 residues. Germline loops: CDR1 SGHDT, CDR2 YYEEEE. V lost 4 bases to trimming and J lost 4 bases; unmatched junction nucleotides: 7. In the study's own analysis: Nucleated cell counts were estimated from reference gene primer amplification. Using immunoSEQ multiplex PCR, the repertoire was profiled, and TCRdb retains in-frame clones only, with some absent. That table furnishes V, J and clone size, whereas the DNA furnished D and trimming. Among over 80,000 clones, less than 85% were seen once, and the ten largest hold approximately 18%. This clonotype originated in a woman aged 80 or over with active or convalescent COVID-19. What was sequenced was peripheral blood. The rearrangement joins TRBV5-6 to TRBJ2-5; 7 bases are a match to TRBD1. The CDR3 bases are TGTGCCAGCAGCCGAACAGGGGCCCCAGAGACCCAGTACTTC. Translated: CASSRTGAPETQYF.